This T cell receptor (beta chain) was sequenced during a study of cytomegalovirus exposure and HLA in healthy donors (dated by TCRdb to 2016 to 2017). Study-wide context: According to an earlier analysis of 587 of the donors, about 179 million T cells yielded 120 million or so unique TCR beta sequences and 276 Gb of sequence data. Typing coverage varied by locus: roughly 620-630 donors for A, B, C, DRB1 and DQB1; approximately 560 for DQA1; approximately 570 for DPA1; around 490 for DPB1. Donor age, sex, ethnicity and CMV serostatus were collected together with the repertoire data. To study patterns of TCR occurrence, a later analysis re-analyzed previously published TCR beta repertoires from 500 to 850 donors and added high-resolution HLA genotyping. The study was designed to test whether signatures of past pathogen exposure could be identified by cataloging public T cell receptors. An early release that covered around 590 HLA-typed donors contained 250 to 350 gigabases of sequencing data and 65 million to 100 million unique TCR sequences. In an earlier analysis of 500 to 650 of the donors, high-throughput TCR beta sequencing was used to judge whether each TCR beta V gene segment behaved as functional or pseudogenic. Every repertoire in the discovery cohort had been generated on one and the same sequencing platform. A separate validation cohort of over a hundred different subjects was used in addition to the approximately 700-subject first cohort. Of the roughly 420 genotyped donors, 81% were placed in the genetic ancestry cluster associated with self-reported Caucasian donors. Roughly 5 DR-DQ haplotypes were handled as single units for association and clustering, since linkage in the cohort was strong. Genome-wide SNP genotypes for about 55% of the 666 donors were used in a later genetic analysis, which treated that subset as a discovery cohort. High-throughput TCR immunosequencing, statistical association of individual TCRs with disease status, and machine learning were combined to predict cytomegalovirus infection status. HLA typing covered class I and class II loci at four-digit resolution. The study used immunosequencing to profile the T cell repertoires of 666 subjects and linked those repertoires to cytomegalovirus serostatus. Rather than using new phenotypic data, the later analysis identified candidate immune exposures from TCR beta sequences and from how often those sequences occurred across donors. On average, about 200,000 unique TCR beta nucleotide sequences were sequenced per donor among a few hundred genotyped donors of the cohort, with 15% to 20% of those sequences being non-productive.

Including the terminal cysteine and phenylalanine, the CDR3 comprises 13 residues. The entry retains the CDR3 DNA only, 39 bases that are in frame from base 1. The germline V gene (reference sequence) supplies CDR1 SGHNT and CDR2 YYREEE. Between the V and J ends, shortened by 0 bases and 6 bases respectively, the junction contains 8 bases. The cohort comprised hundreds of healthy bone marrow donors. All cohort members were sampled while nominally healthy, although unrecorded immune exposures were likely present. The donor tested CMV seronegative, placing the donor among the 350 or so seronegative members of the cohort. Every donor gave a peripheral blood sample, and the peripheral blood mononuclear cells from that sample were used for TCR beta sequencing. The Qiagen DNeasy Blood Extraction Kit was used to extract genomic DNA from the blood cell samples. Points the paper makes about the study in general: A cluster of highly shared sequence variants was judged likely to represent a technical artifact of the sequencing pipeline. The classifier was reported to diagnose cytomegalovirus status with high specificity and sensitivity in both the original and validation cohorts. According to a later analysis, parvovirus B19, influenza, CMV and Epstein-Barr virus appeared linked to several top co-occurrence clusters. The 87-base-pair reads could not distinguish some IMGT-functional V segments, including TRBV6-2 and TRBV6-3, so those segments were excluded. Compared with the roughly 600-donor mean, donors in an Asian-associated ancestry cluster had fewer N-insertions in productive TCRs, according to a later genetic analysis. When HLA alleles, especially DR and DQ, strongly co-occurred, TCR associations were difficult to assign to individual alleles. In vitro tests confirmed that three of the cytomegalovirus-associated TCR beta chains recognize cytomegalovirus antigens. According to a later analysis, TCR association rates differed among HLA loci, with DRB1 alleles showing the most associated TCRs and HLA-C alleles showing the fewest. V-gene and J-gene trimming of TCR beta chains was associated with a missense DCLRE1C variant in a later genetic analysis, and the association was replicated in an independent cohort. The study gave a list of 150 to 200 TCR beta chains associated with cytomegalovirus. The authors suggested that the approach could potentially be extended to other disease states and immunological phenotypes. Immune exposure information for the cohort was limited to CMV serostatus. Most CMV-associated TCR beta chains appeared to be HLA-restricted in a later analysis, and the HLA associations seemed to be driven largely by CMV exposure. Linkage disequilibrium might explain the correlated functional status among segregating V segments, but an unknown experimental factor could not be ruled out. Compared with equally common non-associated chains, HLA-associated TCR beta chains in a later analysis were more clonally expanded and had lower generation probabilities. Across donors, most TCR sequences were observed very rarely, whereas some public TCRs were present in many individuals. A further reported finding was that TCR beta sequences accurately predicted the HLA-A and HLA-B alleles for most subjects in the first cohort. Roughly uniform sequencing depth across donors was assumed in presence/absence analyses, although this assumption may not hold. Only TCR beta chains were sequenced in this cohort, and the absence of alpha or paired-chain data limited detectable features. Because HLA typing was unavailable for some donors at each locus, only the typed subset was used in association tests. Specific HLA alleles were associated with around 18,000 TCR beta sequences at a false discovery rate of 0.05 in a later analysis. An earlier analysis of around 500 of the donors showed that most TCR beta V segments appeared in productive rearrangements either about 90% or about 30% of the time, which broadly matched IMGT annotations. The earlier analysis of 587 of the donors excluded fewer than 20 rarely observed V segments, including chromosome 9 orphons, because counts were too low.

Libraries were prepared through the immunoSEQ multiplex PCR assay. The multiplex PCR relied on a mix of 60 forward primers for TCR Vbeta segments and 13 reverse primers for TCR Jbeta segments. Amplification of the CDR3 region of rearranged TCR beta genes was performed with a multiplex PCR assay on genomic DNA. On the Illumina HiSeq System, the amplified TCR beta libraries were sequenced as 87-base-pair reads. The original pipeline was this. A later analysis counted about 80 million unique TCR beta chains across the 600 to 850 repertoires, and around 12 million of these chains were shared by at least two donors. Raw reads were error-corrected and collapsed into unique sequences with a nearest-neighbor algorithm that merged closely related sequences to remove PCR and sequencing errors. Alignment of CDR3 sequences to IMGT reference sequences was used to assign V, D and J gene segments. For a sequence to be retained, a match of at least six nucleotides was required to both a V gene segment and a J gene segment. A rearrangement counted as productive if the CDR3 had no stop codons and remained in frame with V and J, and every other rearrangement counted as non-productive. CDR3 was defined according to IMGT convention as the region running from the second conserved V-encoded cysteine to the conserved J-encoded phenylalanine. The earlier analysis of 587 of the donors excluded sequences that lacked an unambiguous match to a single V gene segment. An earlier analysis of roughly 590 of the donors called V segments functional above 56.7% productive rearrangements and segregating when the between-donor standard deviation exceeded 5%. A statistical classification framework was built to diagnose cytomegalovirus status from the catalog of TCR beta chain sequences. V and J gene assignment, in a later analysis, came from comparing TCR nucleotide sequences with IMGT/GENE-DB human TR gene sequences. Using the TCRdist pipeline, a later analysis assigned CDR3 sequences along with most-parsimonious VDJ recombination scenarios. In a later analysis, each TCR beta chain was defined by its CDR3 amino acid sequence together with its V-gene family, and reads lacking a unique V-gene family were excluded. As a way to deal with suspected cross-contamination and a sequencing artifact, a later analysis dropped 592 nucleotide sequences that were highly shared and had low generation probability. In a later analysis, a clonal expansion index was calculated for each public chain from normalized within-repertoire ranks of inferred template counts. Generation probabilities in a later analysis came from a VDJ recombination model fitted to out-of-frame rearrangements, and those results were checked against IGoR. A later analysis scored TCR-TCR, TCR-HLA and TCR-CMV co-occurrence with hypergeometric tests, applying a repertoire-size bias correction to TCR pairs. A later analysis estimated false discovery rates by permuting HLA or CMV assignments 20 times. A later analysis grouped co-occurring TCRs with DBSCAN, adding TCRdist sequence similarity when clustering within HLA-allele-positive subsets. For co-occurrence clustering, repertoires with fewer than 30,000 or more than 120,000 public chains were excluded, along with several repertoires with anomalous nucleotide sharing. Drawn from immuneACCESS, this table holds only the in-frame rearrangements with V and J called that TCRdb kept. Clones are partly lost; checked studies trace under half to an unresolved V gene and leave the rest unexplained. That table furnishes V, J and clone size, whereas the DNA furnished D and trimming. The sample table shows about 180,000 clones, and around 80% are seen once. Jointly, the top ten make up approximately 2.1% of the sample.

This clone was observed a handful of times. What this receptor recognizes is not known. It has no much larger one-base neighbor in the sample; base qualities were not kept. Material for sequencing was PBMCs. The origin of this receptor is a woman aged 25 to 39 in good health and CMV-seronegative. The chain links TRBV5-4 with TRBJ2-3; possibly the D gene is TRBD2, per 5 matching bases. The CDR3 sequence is CASSLAREDTQYF. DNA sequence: TGTGCCAGCAGCTTGGCGAGGGAGGATACGCAGTATTTT.